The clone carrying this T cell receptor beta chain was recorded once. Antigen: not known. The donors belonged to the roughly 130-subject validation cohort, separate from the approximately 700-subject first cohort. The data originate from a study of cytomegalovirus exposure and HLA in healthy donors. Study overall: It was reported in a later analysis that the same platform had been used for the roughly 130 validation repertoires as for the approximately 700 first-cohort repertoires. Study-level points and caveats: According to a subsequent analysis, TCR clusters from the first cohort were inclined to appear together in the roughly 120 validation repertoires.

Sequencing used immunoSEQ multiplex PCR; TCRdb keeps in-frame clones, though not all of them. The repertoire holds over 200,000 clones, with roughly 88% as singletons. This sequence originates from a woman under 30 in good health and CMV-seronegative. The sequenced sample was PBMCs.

This chain's CDR3 is CASRRQGAGANVLTF. In nucleotides, the CDR3 is TGTGCCAGCAGGAGGCAAGGGGCTGGGGCCAACGTCCTGACTTTC. The chain employs TRBV27 and TRBJ2-6; perhaps TRBD1 as D (5 bases). Germline assignment: CDR1 MNHEY and CDR2 SMNVEV (reference sequence). The CDR3 sequence is 15 residues long. Trimming removed 6 bases at V and 2 bases at J, with 11 bases between.